The source of this T cell receptor beta chain is a study of blood T cell repertoires in COVID-19. Looking at the study overall: The origin of the acute and convalescent COVID-19 samples was the United States, Italy and Spain.

Participants were aged about 18 to 89 years from around 26 US areas. Participants had their cohort set by participant-reported clinical history. Either two negative PCRs, clearance, or symptom resolution qualified Cohort 3 donors as recovered. Losses at the gene ends were 2 bases for V and 7 bases for J; bases not matched to a gene: 9. The CDR3 spans 16 residues. Germline loops: CDR1 MGHRA, CDR2 YSYEKL. Libraries were prepared by immunoSEQ multiplex PCR; TCRdb keeps only in-frame clonotypes and omits some of them. The sample has fewer than 500,000 clones; over 75% are singletons. The chain is built from TRBV4-1 and TRBJ2-1; 9 bases map to TRBD1. Sequencing was performed on PBMCs or T cells enriched from blood (not recorded which). This sequence was found in a man aged 25 to 40 who had recovered from COVID-19. CDR3 sequence (DNA): TGCGCCAGCAGCCAACCGGGACAGGGAATGATAAATGAGCAGTTCTTC. It specifies CASSQPGQGMINEQFF.